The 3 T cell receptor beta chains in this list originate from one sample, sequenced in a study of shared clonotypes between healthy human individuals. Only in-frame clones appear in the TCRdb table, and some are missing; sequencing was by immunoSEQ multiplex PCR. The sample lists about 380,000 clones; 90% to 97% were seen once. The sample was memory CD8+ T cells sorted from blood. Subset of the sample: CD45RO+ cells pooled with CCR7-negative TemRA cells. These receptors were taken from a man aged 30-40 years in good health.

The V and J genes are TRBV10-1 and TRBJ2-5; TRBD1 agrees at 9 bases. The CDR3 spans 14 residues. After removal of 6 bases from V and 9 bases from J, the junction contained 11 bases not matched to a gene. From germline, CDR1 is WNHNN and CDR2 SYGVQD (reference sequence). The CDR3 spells CASSPGTGKSAQYF. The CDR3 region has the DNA TGCGCCAGCAGCCCCGGGACAGGGAAATCGGCCCAGTACTTC.

The chain's CDR3 is CAITTDMNTEAFF. The CDR3 region has the DNA TGTGCCATCACGACAGACATGAACACTGAAGCTTTCTTT. The chain uses TRBV10-3 and TRBJ1-1; the D gene is possibly TRBD1 (5 bases). V gave up 7 bases and J gave up 0 bases, with 9 bases separating them. This CDR3 has 13 residues. CDR1 is ENHRY and CDR2 is SYGVKD in the germline V gene.

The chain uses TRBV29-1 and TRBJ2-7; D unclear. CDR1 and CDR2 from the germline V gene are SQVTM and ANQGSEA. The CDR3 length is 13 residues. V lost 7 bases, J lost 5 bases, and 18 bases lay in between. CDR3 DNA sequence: TGCAGCGCGTCTTCTGGGGTAGGGAACGAGCAGTACTTC. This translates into CSASSGVGNEQYF.